The T cell receptor beta chain described here comes from a study of post-analysis software for immune sequencing data. Study-wide results and caveats: Controls showed lower frequencies than patients for five TRBV segments, and TRBV5-6, TRBV5-1 and TRBV20-1 were among these.

Remarks on this clonotype: Its antigen is not identified.

Unique molecular identifiers were built into the TCR beta cDNA libraries. TCRdb analysed the PCR reads with MiXCR anew, one entry per CDR3 protein. Of roughly 650,000 distinct CDR3 sequences in the sample, 59% were seen once. The CDR3 consists of 13 residues. Germline V gene lookup returns CDR1 SGHNT and CDR2 YENEEA. Trimming removed 1 base from V and 7 bases from J, with 10 bases in between. The source material was blood. The genes are TRBV11-3 and TRBJ1-1; D gene ambiguous. The TCR originated in a girl aged 2-10 years with multiple sclerosis. CDR3 sequence reads: CASSLGGSSEAFF. CDR3 DNA sequence: TGTGCCAGCAGCTTAGGAGGCAGCAGTGAAGCTTTCTTT.